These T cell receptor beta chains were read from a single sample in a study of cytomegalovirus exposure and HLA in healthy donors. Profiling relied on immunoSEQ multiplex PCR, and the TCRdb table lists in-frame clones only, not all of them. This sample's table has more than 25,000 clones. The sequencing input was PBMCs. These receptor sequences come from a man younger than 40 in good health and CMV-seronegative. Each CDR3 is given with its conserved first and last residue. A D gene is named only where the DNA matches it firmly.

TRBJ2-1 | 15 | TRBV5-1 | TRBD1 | CASSLTGTGYYEQFF | TGCGCCAGCAGCTTGACCGGGACAGGGTACTATGAGCAGTTCTTC
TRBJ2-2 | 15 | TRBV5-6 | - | CASSLTQGWAGELFF | TGTGCCAGCAGCCTTACCCAGGGGTGGGCCGGGGAGCTGTTTTTT
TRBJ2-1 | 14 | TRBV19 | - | CASSIYRDNNEQFF | TGTGCCAGTAGTATATACAGGGATAACAATGAGCAGTTCTTC
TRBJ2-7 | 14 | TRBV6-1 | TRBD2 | CASSDTSGGYEQYF | TGTGCCAGCAGTGACACTAGCGGGGGATACGAGCAGTACTTC
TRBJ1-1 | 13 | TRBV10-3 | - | CAISDPMNTEAFF | TGTGCCATCAGTGACCCTATGAACACTGAAGCTTTCTTT
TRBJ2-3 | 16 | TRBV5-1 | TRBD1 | CASSLLGQGFTDTQYF | TGCGCCAGCAGCTTACTGGGACAGGGATTCACAGATACGCAGTATTTT
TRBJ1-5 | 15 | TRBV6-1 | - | CASILGQGGNQPQHF | TGTGCCAGTATCCTGGGGCAGGGTGGCAATCAGCCCCAGCATTTT
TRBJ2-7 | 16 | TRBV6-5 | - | CASSYSPHQESYEQYF | TGTGCCAGCAGTTACTCGCCCCACCAAGAGTCCTACGAGCAGTACTTC
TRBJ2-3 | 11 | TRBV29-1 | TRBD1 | CSVGDRDTQYF | TGCAGCGTTGGGGACAGGGACACGCAGTATTTT
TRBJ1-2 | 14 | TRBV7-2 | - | CASSLARGPLGYTF | TGTGCCAGCAGCTTAGCTCGAGGCCCATTAGGCTACACCTTC
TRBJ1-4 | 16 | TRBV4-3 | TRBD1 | CASSQRDRAINEKLFF | TGCGCCAGCAGCCAACGGGACAGGGCCATAAATGAAAAACTGTTTTTT
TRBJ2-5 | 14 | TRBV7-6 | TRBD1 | CASSFRTGQETQYF | TGTGCCAGCAGCTTTCGGACAGGGCAAGAGACCCAGTACTTC
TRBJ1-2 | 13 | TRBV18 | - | CASSVSTDYGYTF | TGTGCCAGCTCAGTCTCAACAGATTATGGCTACACCTTC
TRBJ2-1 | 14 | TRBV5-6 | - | CASSLPGTYNEQFF | TGTGCCAGCAGCTTGCCAGGGACCTACAATGAGCAGTTCTTC
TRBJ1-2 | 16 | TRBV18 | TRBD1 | CASSPLLGQGSYGYTF | TGTGCCAGCTCACCACTGTTAGGACAGGGGAGCTATGGCTACACCTTC
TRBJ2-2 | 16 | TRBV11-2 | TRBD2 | CASSLLGLAGPGELFF | TGTGCCAGCAGCTTATTAGGCCTAGCGGGGCCCGGGGAGCTGTTTTTT
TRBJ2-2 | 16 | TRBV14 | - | CASSQVALSNTGELFF | TGTGCCAGCAGCCAAGTGGCTCTCTCGAACACCGGGGAGCTGTTTTTT
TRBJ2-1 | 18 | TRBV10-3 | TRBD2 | CAIGPGLAISGGTNEQFF | TGTGCCATCGGACCCGGACTAGCAATCTCTGGGGGAACAAATGAGCAGTTCTTC
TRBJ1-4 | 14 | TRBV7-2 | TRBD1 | CASSRQGTNEKLFF | TGTGCCAGCAGTCGACAGGGAACTAATGAAAAACTGTTTTTT
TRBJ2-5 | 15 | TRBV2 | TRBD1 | CASMRDRGRGETQYF | TGTGCCAGCATGAGGGACAGGGGGCGAGGAGAGACCCAGTACTTC
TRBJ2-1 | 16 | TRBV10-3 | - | CAIRALGGASGNEQFF | TGTGCCATCAGAGCTTTAGGCGGGGCCTCGGGAAATGAGCAGTTCTTC
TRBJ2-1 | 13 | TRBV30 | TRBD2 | CAWSVMSGGHQFF | TGTGCCTGGAGCGTGATGAGCGGGGGCCATCAGTTCTTC
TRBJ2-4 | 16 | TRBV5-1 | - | CASSLVSGLAKNIQYF | TGCGCCAGCAGCTTGGTCTCAGGACTAGCCAAAAACATTCAGTACTTC
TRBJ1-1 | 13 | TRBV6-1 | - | CASKEGQRAEAFF | TGTGCCAGCAAGGAGGGGCAAAGGGCTGAAGCTTTCTTT
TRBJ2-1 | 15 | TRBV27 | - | CASGLRLAINNEQFF | TGTGCCAGCGGCCTGCGGCTAGCAATTAATAATGAGCAGTTCTTC
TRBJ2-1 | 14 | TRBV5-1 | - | CASSLVGVGNEQFF | TGCGCCAGCAGCTTGGTCGGGGTTGGGAATGAGCAGTTCTTC
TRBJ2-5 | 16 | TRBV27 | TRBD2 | CASSPETSGSLETQYF | TGTGCCAGCAGTCCGGAGACTAGCGGGAGTTTGGAGACCCAGTACTTC
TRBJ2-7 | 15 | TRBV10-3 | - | CATSRKRGGIYEQYF | TGTGCCACCAGTAGAAAAAGGGGGGGAATCTACGAGCAGTACTTC
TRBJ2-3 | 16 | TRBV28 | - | CASSLPRGYGTDTQYF | TGTGCCAGCAGTTTACCCCGGGGATATGGCACAGATACGCAGTATTTT
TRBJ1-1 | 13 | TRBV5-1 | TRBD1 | CATRRDRGPEAFF | TGCGCCACACGCCGGGACAGGGGGCCTGAAGCTTTCTTT
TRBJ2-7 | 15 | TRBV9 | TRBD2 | CASSLQTSGAYEQYF | TGTGCCAGCAGCCTCCAGACTAGCGGGGCCTACGAGCAGTACTTC
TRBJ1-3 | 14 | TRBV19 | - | CASSPTGSGNTIYF | TGTGCCAGTAGTCCTACAGGGTCAGGAAACACCATATATTTT
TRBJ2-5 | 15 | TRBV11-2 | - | CASSISSAYQETQYF | TGTGCCAGCAGCATTTCTTCAGCGTACCAAGAGACCCAGTACTTC
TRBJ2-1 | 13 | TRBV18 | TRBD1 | CASSFQGDNEQFF | TGTGCCAGCTCTTTTCAGGGGGATAATGAGCAGTTCTTC
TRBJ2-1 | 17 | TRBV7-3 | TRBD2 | CASSLTSGGSSYNEQFF | TGTGCCAGCAGCTTAACGTCGGGGGGGAGCTCCTACAATGAGCAGTTCTTC
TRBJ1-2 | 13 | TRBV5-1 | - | CASSPLPVDGYTF | TGCGCCAGCAGCCCCCTACCCGTGGATGGCTACACCTTC